Listed below are T cell receptor beta chains from one sample, sequenced in a study of T cell repertoires in cytomegalovirus infection. TCRdb re-called the reads with MiXCR, one entry per CDR3 protein. The sample holds about 740,000 distinct CDR3 sequences, approximately 40% seen once. The specimen sequenced was PBMCs. These receptors were obtained from a human donor in good health (CMV status not recorded). Some clones in this sample may be carry-over from other donors' samples. Each CDR3 is given with its conserved first and last residue. Each record gives: CDR3 DNA, CDR3 protein, D gene, clone size, J gene, CDR3 length, V gene. A D gene is named only where the DNA matches it firmly. Where a row states a size, it is once, few, many or the class of an expanded clone; other rows omit it.

TGTGCCAGCAGTGAAGGGGTGGGCGGTCAGCCCCAGCATTTT | CASSEGVGGQPQHF | . | few | TRBJ1-5 | 14 | TRBV6-1
TGTGCCAGTAGTTCGTTGGAAAGCCTAGCGGGCAATGAGCAGTTCTTC | CASSSLESLAGNEQFF | TRBD2 | . | TRBJ2-1 | 16 | TRBV19
TGCGCCAGCAGTGAGTCCGTAGGACACATGAACACTGAAGCTTTCTTT | CASSESVGHMNTEAFF | . | few | TRBJ1-1 | 16 | TRBV10-2
TGTGCCAGCAGTTACGTGGGGGAGACCGGGGAGCTGTTTTTT | CASSYVGETGELFF | . | many | TRBJ2-2 | 14 | TRBV6-2/TRBV6-3
TGTGCCAGCAGTTTAAATTGGGGGGGTTCAGGGCAGCCCCAGCATTTT | CASSLNWGGSGQPQHF | . | few | TRBJ1-5 | 16 | TRBV28
TGTGCCAGCAGCCGATCAAGTGCCGCCTACGAGCAGTACTTC | CASSRSSAAYEQYF | . | . | TRBJ2-7 | 14 | TRBV7-2
TGTGCCAGCAGCCGGACAGGGATGTCCTACGAGCAGTACTTC | CASSRTGMSYEQYF | TRBD1 | few | TRBJ2-7 | 14 | TRBV6-6
TGTGCCAGCAGCCGTGACAGGGTCGCCTACGAGCAGTACTTC | CASSRDRVAYEQYF | TRBD1 | . | TRBJ2-7 | 14 | TRBV5-4
TGTGCCAGCAGCTTAGTGGGTACCGCGGGGGGCGAGCAGTACTTC | CASSLVGTAGGEQYF | TRBD2 | few | TRBJ2-7 | 15 | TRBV7-9
TGTGCCAGTAGTATAGGGGACTATCCCGGGGAGCTGTTTTTT | CASSIGDYPGELFF | TRBD2 | . | TRBJ2-2 | 14 | TRBV19
TGTGCCAGCAGGCCAGTGGGGGCCTCTAATGAAAAACTGTTTTTT | CASRPVGASNEKLFF | . | few | TRBJ1-4 | 15 | TRBV28
TGTGCCAGCAGTCCACGCCTGGGCTCCTATAATTCACCCCTCCACTTT | CASSPRLGSYNSPLHF | . | few | TRBJ1-6 | 16 | TRBV28
TGTGCCAGCAGTGGCGCGGCGGGACCCCAAAACACCGGGGAGCTGTTTTTT | CASSGAAGPQNTGELFF | . | . | TRBJ2-2 | 17 | TRBV6-6
TGCAGTGCTAGAGATAGATCAACCCATAATTCACCCCTCCACTTT | CSARDRSTHNSPLHF | . | . | TRBJ1-6 | 15 | TRBV20-1